This T cell receptor beta chain is from a study of tumor and adjacent non-tumor tissue in lung cancer. A modified ARM-PCR protocol with three rounds of nested PCR amplified TCRbeta. TCRdb ran MiXCR on the multiplex PCR reads and lists one entry per CDR3 protein. The sample carries 80,000 to 100,000 distinct CDR3 sequences, 75% to 85% recorded once. The CDR3 contains 17 residues. In germline, CDR1 is MNHNY, CDR2 SVGAGI (reference sequence). Comments on this clonotype: One junction end does not reproduce the germline sequence, and a read error may be involved.

The template was RNA from unsorted bulk tissue. More than 3 cm separated this lung sample from the edge of the tumor. The origin of this receptor is a man in his fifties or sixties with small cell lung cancer. Sequenced sample: distant non-tumor lung tissue. V and J are TRBV6-6 and TRBJ2-2, with D unclear. CDR3: CASSSSVGPANNGELFF. The CDR3 nucleotides are TGTGCCAGCAGTTCCTCGGTGGGTCCCGCGAACAACGGGGAGCTGTTTTTT.